The source of this T cell receptor (beta chain) is a study of response to subunit inactivated influenza vaccine. Findings and caveats of the study: Each seasonal flu vaccination may recruit only limited new T cells, authors suggested.

This clonotype was observed a handful of times. The antigen is undetermined. The germline gives CDR1 SGHRS, CDR2 YFSETQ. This CDR3 is 20 amino acids long. J lost 0 bases, V lost 0 bases, and 11 bases had no gene match. One entry per CDR3 protein, called by TCRdb with MiXCR from the RT-PCR reads. The data show about 520,000 distinct CDR3 sequences, with roughly 7.6% seen just once and under 15% held by the top ten. The receptor was derived from a man between 50 and 75 years old who received an inactivated influenza vaccine. This chain links TRBV5-1 with TRBJ2-6; 8 nucleotides agree with TRBD2. The sample in question was PBMCs from blood, obtained less than 25 months after vaccination. The CDR3 DNA reads TGCGCCAGCAGCTTGGGATCCTGGCTAGCGGGCCGCTCTGGGGCCAACGTCCTGACTTTC. Its translation is CASSLGSWLAGRSGANVLTF.